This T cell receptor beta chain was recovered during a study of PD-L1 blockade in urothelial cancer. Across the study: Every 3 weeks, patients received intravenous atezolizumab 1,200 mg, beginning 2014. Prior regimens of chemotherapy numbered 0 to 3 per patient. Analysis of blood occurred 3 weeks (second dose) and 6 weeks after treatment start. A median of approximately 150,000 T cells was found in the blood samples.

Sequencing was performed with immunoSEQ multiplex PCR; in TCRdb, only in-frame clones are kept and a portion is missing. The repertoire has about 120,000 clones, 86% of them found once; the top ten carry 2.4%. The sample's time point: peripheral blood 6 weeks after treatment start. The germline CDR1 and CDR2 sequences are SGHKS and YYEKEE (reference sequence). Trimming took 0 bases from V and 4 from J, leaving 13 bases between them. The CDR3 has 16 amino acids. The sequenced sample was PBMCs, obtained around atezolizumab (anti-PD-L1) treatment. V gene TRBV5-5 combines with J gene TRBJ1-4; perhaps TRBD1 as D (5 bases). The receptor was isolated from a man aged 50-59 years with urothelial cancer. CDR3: CASSLGGAGGNEKLFF. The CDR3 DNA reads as TGTGCCAGCAGCTTGGGTGGGGCAGGCGGTAATGAAAAACTGTTTTTT.